A selection of T cell receptor beta chains follows, all from one sample in a study of a mutant IDH1 vaccine in newly diagnosed glioma. No antigen has been identified for these receptors. Assay: immunoSEQ multiplex PCR; the TCRdb copy retains only in-frame clones and omits some. The sample comprises tens of thousands of clones, approximately 79% of which are singletons, and approximately 3.1% rests with the top ten. Source: PBMCs, taken from a glioma patient whose treatment included an IDH1 peptide vaccine. These receptors originate from a woman aged 18 to 35 with glioma. Some clones in this sample may be carry-over from other donors' samples. The CDR3 runs from the conserved cysteine through the conserved F or W. A D gene is named only where the DNA matches it firmly. Clone size is not always given. Where it is, it says once, few, many or a class for expanded clones.

clone_size,j_call,d_call,v_call,cdr3_aa,cdr3_nt
-,TRBJ2-3,-,TRBV5-8,CASSFNTGTSTDTQYF,TGTGCCAGCAGCTTCAATACGGGGACTAGCACAGATACGCAGTATTTT
-,TRBJ1-2,-,TRBV15,CATSREGNSYYGYTF,TGTGCCACCAGCAGAGAAGGGAACAGTTACTATGGCTACACCTTC
-,TRBJ1-4,-,TRBV6-5,CASSYSGFEKLFF,TGTGCCAGCAGTTACTCGGGGTTTGAAAAACTGTTTTTT
-,TRBJ2-1,TRBD2,TRBV7-3,CASSLGVSGTYNEQFF,TGTGCCAGCAGCTTAGGGGTTAGCGGGACGTACAATGAGCAGTTCTTC
-,TRBJ1-2,TRBD1,TRBV19,CASSMGRGQRDTGYGYTF,TGTGCCAGTAGTATGGGGAGGGGACAGAGAGATACAGGCTATGGCTACACCTTC
-,TRBJ2-7,TRBD2,TRBV15,CATSLHLGLDYEQYF,TGTGCCACCAGCTTACACCTGGGACTAGACTACGAGCAGTACTTC
-,TRBJ1-2,-,TRBV7-9,CASSPDGYYGYTF,TGTGCCAGCAGCCCAGACGGATACTATGGCTACACCTTC
-,TRBJ2-5,-,TRBV7-3,CASRPPEQGGQETQYF,TGTGCCAGCAGGCCCCCGGAACAGGGTGGCCAAGAGACCCAGTACTTC
once,TRBJ1-4,-,TRBV5-6,CASSFGPNEKLFF,TGTGCCAGCAGCTTTGGGCCTAATGAAAAACTGTTTTTT
few,TRBJ1-1,-,TRBV7-2,CASSLVGQANTEAFF,TGTGCCAGCAGCTTAGTAGGCCAGGCGAACACTGAAGCTTTCTTT
-,TRBJ1-4,-,TRBV19,CASSMSVLAANEKLFF,TGTGCCAGTAGTATGTCGGTATTGGCGGCTAATGAAAAACTGTTTTTT
-,TRBJ2-7,-,TRBV13,CASSLDPFHPSERYF,TGTGCCAGCAGCTTAGATCCCTTTCATCCTTCCGAGCGGTACTTC
-,TRBJ1-2,-,TRBV4-2,CASSQNVQPYGYTF,TGTGCCAGCAGCCAAAATGTACAACCCTATGGCTACACCTTC
-,TRBJ2-1,TRBD2,TRBV7-2,CASSLHMASGGASEQFF,TGTGCCAGCAGCCTCCACATGGCTAGCGGGGGGGCGTCTGAGCAGTTCTTC
-,TRBJ1-1,-,TRBV6-5,CASSYSTLNTEAFF,TGTGCCAGCAGTTACTCGACACTGAACACTGAAGCTTTCTTT
-,TRBJ2-3,TRBD1,TRBV5-4,CASSPPGGITDTQYF,TGTGCCAGCAGCCCGCCAGGGGGTATCACAGATACGCAGTATTTT
-,TRBJ1-1,-,TRBV27,CASSLPPGARGTEAFF,TGTGCCAGCAGTTTACCTCCGGGGGCCCGTGGGACTGAAGCTTTCTTT
once,TRBJ2-5,-,TRBV7-9,CASSLAGGWETQYF,TGTGCCAGCAGCTTAGCAGGGGGATGGGAGACCCAGTACTTC
-,TRBJ2-1,TRBD2,TRBV5-1,CASSLFAGAYNEQFF,TGCGCCAGCAGCTTGTTCGCGGGAGCCTACAATGAGCAGTTCTTC
few,TRBJ1-4,-,TRBV6-5,CASRAGAGEKLFF,TGTGCCAGCAGGGCAGGGGCGGGAGAAAAACTGTTTTTT
-,TRBJ1-1,-,TRBV6-1,CATARAPDTEAFF,TGTGCCACCGCGAGAGCGCCGGACACTGAAGCTTTCTTT
-,TRBJ2-7,-,TRBV7-9,CASSLAGGPPEQYF,TGTGCCAGCAGCTTAGCGGGGGGGCCCCCCGAGCAGTACTTC
once,TRBJ1-1,-,TRBV11-2,CASRTGPTRQAFF,TGTGCCAGCAGGACAGGTCCAACCCGACAAGCTTTCTTT
-,TRBJ2-1,TRBD2,TRBV29-1,CSVGLAGLGANEQFF,TGCAGCGTGGGACTAGCGGGACTAGGGGCCAATGAGCAGTTCTTC
-,TRBJ1-5,TRBD1,TRBV29-1,CSVGDSDQPQHF,TGCAGCGTTGGGGACAGCGATCAGCCCCAGCATTTT
-,TRBJ2-5,-,TRBV27,CASSLWGDRLTQYF,TGTGCCAGCAGTTTATGGGGGGACAGATTGACCCAGTACTTC
-,TRBJ2-7,TRBD1,TRBV6-9,CASTHARTGAPSYEQYF,TGTGCCAGCACCCATGCGAGGACAGGGGCCCCCTCCTACGAGCAGTACTTC
-,TRBJ2-3,-,TRBV10-3,CATRGAVNTDTQYF,TGTGCCACCCGGGGAGCGGTAAACACAGATACGCAGTATTTT
-,TRBJ1-2,TRBD1,TRBV5-1,CASSLEGQGAGGYTF,TGCGCCAGCAGCTTGGAGGGACAGGGGGCCGGGGGCTACACCTTC
-,TRBJ2-1,-,TRBV6-1,CASSALGRGAYEQFF,TGTGCCAGCAGTGCACTGGGAAGGGGCGCATATGAGCAGTTCTTC
-,TRBJ1-1,-,TRBV18,CASSPAGIPGTEAFF,TGTGCCAGCTCACCCGCCGGGATCCCCGGCACTGAAGCTTTCTTT
-,TRBJ1-2,TRBD1,TRBV18,CASSLRGRTGAYGYTF,TGTGCCAGCTCACTTAGGGGCAGGACAGGGGCCTATGGCTACACCTTC
-,TRBJ2-1,-,TRBV6-1,CASSEGGRSNEQFF,TGTGCCAGCAGTGAAGGGGGTCGATCCAATGAGCAGTTCTTC
-,TRBJ2-3,-,TRBV2,CASSALGGSALDTQYF,TGTGCCAGCAGTGCCTTGGGGGGTAGCGCGTTAGATACGCAGTATTTT
-,TRBJ2-5,-,TRBV4-3,CASSQDRAVQETQYF,TGCGCCAGCAGCCAAGATCGGGCGGTGCAAGAGACCCAGTACTTC
-,TRBJ1-5,TRBD1,TRBV7-8,CASSFGRQGGQPQHF,TGTGCCAGCAGCTTCGGACGACAGGGCGGTCAGCCCCAGCATTTT
-,TRBJ1-4,-,TRBV10-3,CAISESGGPNEKLFF,TGTGCCATCAGTGAGTCTGGTGGACCTAATGAAAAACTGTTTTTT
-,TRBJ2-5,-,TRBV7-9,CASSSLPWETQYF,TGTGCCAGCAGCTCGCTTCCGTGGGAGACCCAGTACTTC
-,TRBJ1-5,TRBD1,TRBV7-9,CASRSGQGGNQPQHF,TGTGCCAGCAGATCGGGACAGGGGGGGAATCAGCCCCAGCATTTT
-,TRBJ2-1,TRBD2,TRBV7-9,CASSPSGSSYNEQFF,TGTGCCAGCAGCCCTAGCGGGAGCTCCTACAATGAGCAGTTCTTC
-,TRBJ2-6,-,TRBV7-2,CASSLRPSGANVLTF,TGTGCCAGCAGCCTAAGACCCTCTGGGGCCAACGTCCTGACTTTC
-,TRBJ1-2,TRBD1,TRBV12-5,CASGLGTGSGYGYTF,TGTGCTAGTGGTTTGGGGACAGGGAGTGGGTATGGCTACACCTTC
-,TRBJ2-7,TRBD2,TRBV5-1,CASSLEGLAGDEQYF,TGCGCCAGCAGCTTAGAAGGACTAGCGGGAGACGAGCAGTACTTC
-,TRBJ1-4,TRBD1,TRBV19,CASTTGGATNEKLFF,TGTGCCAGTACCACAGGGGGAGCAACTAATGAAAAACTGTTTTTT
-,TRBJ2-7,-,TRBV5-6,CASSFLRDSPYEQYF,TGTGCCAGCAGCTTCCTCCGAGACAGTCCCTACGAGCAGTACTTC
-,TRBJ2-1,-,TRBV5-1,CASSARPNRDEQFF,TGCGCCAGCAGCGCACGTCCTAATCGCGATGAGCAGTTCTTC
few,TRBJ1-1,-,TRBV29-1,CSVVGRLNTEAFF,TGCAGCGTTGTCGGGAGACTGAACACTGAAGCTTTCTTT
once,TRBJ2-1,TRBD1,TRBV10-3,CAIRTSRKSGTGAGDEQFF,TGTGCCATCAGGACCTCTAGAAAATCCGGGACAGGGGCCGGCGATGAGCAGTTCTTC
-,TRBJ1-2,-,TRBV20-1,CSAGTVYGYTF,TGCAGTGCCGGGACGGTCTATGGCTACACCTTC
-,TRBJ1-1,-,TRBV6-5,CASIPFRENTEAFF,TGTGCCAGCATACCGTTTAGGGAGAACACTGAAGCTTTCTTT